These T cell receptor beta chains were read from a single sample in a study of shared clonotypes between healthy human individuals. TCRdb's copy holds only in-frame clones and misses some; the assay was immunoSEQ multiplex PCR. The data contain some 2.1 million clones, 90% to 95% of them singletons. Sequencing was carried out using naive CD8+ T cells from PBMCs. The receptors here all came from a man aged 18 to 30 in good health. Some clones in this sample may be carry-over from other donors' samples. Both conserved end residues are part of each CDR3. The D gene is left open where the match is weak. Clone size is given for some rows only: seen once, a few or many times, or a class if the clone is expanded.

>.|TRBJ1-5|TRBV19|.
CASSLLGRNQPQHF
TGTGCCAGTAGTCTACTGGGACGTAATCAGCCCCAGCATTTT
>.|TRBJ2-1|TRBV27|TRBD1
CASSLGDRAFF
TGTGCCAGCAGTTTGGGGGACAGGGCGTTCTTC
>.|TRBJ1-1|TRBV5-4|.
CASAGILNTEAFF
TGTGCCAGTGCCGGGATCTTGAACACTGAAGCTTTCTTT
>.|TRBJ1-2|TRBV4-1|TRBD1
CASSQIFTGEDGYTF
TGCGCCAGCAGTCAGATATTTACAGGGGAGGATGGCTACACCTTC
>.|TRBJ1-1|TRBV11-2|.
CASSFPSWGTEAFF
TGTGCCAGCAGCTTCCCGAGTTGGGGCACTGAAGCTTTCTTT
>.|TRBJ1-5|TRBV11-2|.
CASSLDAAGQPQHF
TGTGCCAGCAGCTTAGATGCCGCTGGTCAGCCCCAGCATTTT
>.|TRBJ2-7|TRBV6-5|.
CASSYRGPPYEQYF
TGTGCCAGCAGTTACAGGGGTCCCCCCTACGAGCAGTACTTC
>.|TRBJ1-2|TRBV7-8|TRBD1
CASSLTLNGQGRNGYTF
TGTGCCAGCAGCTTAACGCTGAACGGACAGGGGAGAAATGGCTACACCTTC
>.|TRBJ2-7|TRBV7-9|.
CASSQRPNEQYF
TGTGCCAGCAGCCAACGTCCCAACGAGCAGTACTTC
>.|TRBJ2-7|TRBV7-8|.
CASSLEGSSYEQYF
TGTGCCAGCAGCTTAGAGGGGAGTAGTTACGAGCAGTACTTC
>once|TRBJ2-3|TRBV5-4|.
CASRTGLPGGADTQYF
TGTGCCAGCAGGACGGGACTCCCTGGGGGCGCAGATACGCAGTATTTT
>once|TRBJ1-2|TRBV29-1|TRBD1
CSAYQGVDYGYTF
TGCAGCGCTTATCAGGGGGTAGACTATGGCTACACCTTC
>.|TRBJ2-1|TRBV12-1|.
CASSLGGLPYNEQFF
TGTGCCAGCAGCTTGGGGGGACTACCCTACAATGAGCAGTTCTTC
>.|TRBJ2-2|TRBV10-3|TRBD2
CAIRASGRAEGTGELFF
TGTGCCATCAGGGCTAGCGGGAGGGCTGAGGGCACCGGGGAGCTGTTTTTT
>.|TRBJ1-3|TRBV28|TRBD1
CASSWEDRGPGNTIYF
TGTGCCAGCAGTTGGGAGGACAGGGGGCCTGGAAACACCATATATTTT
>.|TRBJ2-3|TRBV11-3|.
CASSTKVRLDGTDTQYF
TGTGCCAGCAGCACCAAGGTCCGACTAGATGGCACAGATACGCAGTATTTT
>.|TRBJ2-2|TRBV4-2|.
CASSQPRGTGELFF
TGTGCCAGCAGCCAACCTAGGGGGACCGGGGAGCTGTTTTTT
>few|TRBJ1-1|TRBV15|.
CATSSPLEGNTEAFF
TGTGCCACCAGCAGTCCACTCGAGGGAAACACTGAAGCTTTCTTT
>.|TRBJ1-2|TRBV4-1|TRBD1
CASSQVGQGSGGYTF
TGCGCCAGCAGCCAGGTCGGACAGGGGAGTGGTGGCTACACCTTC
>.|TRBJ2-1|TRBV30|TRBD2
CAWTRVRISGGNEQFF
TGTGCCTGGACCAGGGTCCGGATTAGCGGGGGTAATGAGCAGTTCTTC
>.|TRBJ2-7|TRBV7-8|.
CASSPGGVTYEQYF
TGTGCCAGCAGCCCAGGAGGTGTTACCTACGAGCAGTACTTC
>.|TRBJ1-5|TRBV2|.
CASSEVDLRYQPQHF
TGTGCCAGCAGTGAAGTGGACTTACGGTATCAGCCCCAGCATTTT
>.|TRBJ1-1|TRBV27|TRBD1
CASSPQGQENSEAFF
TGTGCCAGCAGTCCCCAGGGACAGGAAAACTCTGAAGCTTTCTTT
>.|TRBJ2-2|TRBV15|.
CATEGRRAGELFF
TGTGCCACCGAGGGTAGGCGGGCCGGGGAGCTGTTTTTT
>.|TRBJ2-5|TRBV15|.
CATSSPGLRILQETQYF
TGTGCCACCAGCAGCCCGGGACTCCGAATTTTGCAAGAGACCCAGTACTTC
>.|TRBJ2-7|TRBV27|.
CASSAGSYEQYF
TGTGCCAGCAGCGCAGGGAGCTACGAGCAGTACTTC
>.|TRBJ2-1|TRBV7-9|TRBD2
CASSLGLASNEQFF
TGTGCCAGCAGCTTAGGACTAGCAAGCAATGAGCAGTTCTTC
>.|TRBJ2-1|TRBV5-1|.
CASSFEDSEWASNEQFF
TGCGCCAGCAGCTTCGAGGATAGCGAGTGGGCTAGCAATGAGCAGTTCTTC
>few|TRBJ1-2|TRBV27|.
CASSLRRSYGYTF
TGTGCCAGCAGTCTGAGACGGAGTTATGGCTACACCTTC
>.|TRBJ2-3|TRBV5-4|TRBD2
CASSFEGVAGGHTDTQYF
TGTGCCAGCAGCTTTGAGGGGGTAGCGGGAGGTCACACAGATACGCAGTATTTT
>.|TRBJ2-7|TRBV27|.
CASRGSSYEQYF
TGTGCCAGCAGGGGGTCTTCCTACGAGCAGTACTTC
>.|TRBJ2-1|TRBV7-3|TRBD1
CASSLIHGTGGRNEQFF
TGTGCCAGCAGCTTAATCCACGGGACAGGGGGACGTAATGAGCAGTTCTTC
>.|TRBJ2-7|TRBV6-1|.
CASSEGVTSSYEQYF
TGTGCCAGCAGTGAAGGGGTTACAAGCTCCTACGAGCAGTACTTC